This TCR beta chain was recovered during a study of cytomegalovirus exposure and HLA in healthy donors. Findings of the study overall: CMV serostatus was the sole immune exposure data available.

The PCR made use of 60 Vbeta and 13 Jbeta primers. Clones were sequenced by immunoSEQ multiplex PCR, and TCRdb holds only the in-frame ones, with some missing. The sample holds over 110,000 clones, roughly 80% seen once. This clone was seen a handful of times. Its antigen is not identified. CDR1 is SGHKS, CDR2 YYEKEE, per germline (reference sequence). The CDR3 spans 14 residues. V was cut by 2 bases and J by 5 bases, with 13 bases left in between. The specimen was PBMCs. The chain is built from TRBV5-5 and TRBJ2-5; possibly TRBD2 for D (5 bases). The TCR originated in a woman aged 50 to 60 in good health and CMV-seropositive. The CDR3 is CASSFRGRRETQYF. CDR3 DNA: TGTGCCAGCAGCTTCCGGGGTAGGAGGGAGACCCAGTACTTC.